These 27 T cell receptor beta chains share one sample of origin, sequenced in a study of human thymus T cells. The source of the thymus tissue was resections taken during corrective heart surgery. This table comes from immunoSEQ multiplex PCR, and its TCRdb copy is limited to in-frame clones, with some not included. The sample records 75,000 to 90,000 clones, approximately 97% being singletons. Sequencing input: thymus tissue. These receptors all come from a boy under three years old with a congenital heart defect but otherwise immunologically healthy.

The chain recombines TRBV25-1 with TRBJ2-3; possible D gene TRBD2, 6 bases. Germline assignment: CDR1 MGHDK and CDR2 SYGVNS. The CDR3 spans 16 residues. V was cut by 3 bases and J by 2 bases, with 15 bases left in between. The CDR3 DNA reads as TGTGCCAGCAGTGAGGGGGGAAGGGTCTCCACAGATACGCAGTATTTT. It translates to CASSEGGRVSTDTQYF.

The chain has TRBV11-2 and TRBJ1-3; no clear D. CDR1 is SGHAT and CDR2 is FQNNGV in the germline V gene. The CDR3 covers 16 residues. V was shortened by 5 bases and J by 0 bases, with 14 bases between the two germline ends. The CDR3 loop reads CASSAHLGISGNTIYF. The CDR3, as DNA: TGTGCCAGCAGCGCACACCTAGGTATCTCTGGAAACACCATATATTTT. The entire variable domain, with the rest obtained from reference TRBV11-2 and TRBJ1-3, is as follows: EAGVAQSPRYKIIEKRQSVAFWCNPISGHATLYWYQQILGQGPKLLIQFQNNGVVDDSQLPKDRFSAERLKGVDSTLKIQPAKLEDSAVYLCASSAHLGISGNTIYFGEGSWLTVV.

The V call is TRBV10-3, the J call TRBJ2-1; perhaps TRBD2 as D (5 bases). The V and J ends lost 10 bases and 7 bases respectively, with 26 bases between them. This CDR3 is built from 16 residues. Looked up from germline, CDR1 is ENHRY and CDR2 is SYGVKD. Written as DNA, the CDR3 is TGTGCCACCGAACCTGATACTAGTGATTCCATGAATGAGCAGTTCTTC. It codes for CATEPDTSDSMNEQFF.

The chain carries TRBV11-2 and TRBJ2-1, with 7 bases fitting TRBD2. The CDR3 length is 16 residues. Trimming at V came to 5 bases and at J to 5 bases, leaving 12 bases not matched to a gene. Germline loops: CDR1 SGHAT, CDR2 FQNNGV. The CDR3 loop is CASSGRDSGFNNEQFF. CDR3 DNA: TGTGCCAGCAGCGGTCGTGATAGCGGGTTTAACAATGAGCAGTTCTTC.

CDR3 region: CASSLRTPLDRGSTGNTIYF. CDR3 nucleotide sequence: TGTGCCAGCAGCTTACGCACCCCCTTAGACAGGGGAAGCACTGGAAACACCATATATTTT. This chain links TRBV7-8 with TRBJ1-3; 8 nucleotides match TRBD1. J lost 2 bases, V lost 2 bases, and 17 bases had no gene match. There are 20 residues in the CDR3. In germline, CDR1 is SGHVS, CDR2 FQNEAQ.

The chain uses TRBV28 and TRBJ1-4, with 7 bases aligning to TRBD1. V dropped 5 bases and J dropped 2; count of bases not matched to a gene: 11. The CDR3 contains 17 residues. Germline CDR1 MDHEN, CDR2 SYDVKM. The CDR3 here is CASSLQQGRATNEKLFF. CDR3 coding DNA: TGTGCCAGCAGTCTGCAACAGGGGAGGGCTACTAATGAAAAACTGTTTTTT.

V and J are TRBV5-1 and TRBJ1-6, with a tentative D call TRBD1 (5 bases). V lost 0 bases and J lost 5, with 15 bases in between. This CDR3 is 17 amino acids long. Per germline, CDR1 SGHRS and CDR2 YFSETQ. The CDR3 reads CASSLARPGRDNSPLHF. The CDR3 DNA sequence: TGCGCCAGCAGCTTGGCCCGGCCAGGGAGGGATAATTCACCCCTCCACTTT.

V is TRBV20-1 and J is TRBJ1-1; D is uncertain. The V and J ends lost 0 bases and 7 bases respectively, with 3 bases between them. From germline, CDR1 is DFQATT and CDR2 SNEGSKA (reference sequence). The CDR3 runs 10 residues. The CDR3 reads CSARDLEAFF. CDR3 nucleotide sequence: TGCAGTGCTAGAGATCTTGAAGCTTTCTTT.

V and J are TRBV10-3 and TRBJ2-2, with 7 nucleotides matching TRBD1. The CDR3 totals 14 residues. The V gene end was trimmed by 5 bases and the J gene end by 5 bases; junction bases not matched to a gene: 5. Germline V CDR1 and CDR2: ENHRY, SYGVKD. DNA for the CDR3: TGTGCCATCAGTCGGGACAGCCCTACCGGGGAGCTGTTTTTT. The encoded protein is CAISRDSPTGELFF.

The chain has TRBV10-2 and TRBJ2-7; 12 bases match TRBD2. Looked up from germline, CDR1 is WSHSY and CDR2 is SAAADI. The CDR3 has 19 amino acids. Unmatched junction bases numbered 18, after V lost 0 bases and J lost 9 bases. For the CDR3, the DNA is TGCGCCAGCAGTGAGTCGAGGACTAGCGGGGACCCCTTGTTGATCAGGCAGTACTTC. It is translated as CASSESRTSGDPLLIRQYF.

This chain links TRBV12-5 with TRBJ1-3, with unresolved D. The germline gives CDR1 LGHNT, CDR2 FRNRAP. The CDR3 consists of 15 residues. V gave up 0 bases and J gave up 6 bases, with 12 bases separating them. This CDR3 is CASGLVRRRENTIYF. In DNA, the CDR3 is TGTGCTAGTGGTTTGGTACGCAGGAGGGAAAACACCATATATTTT.

J is TRBJ1-4 and V is TRBV6-6; no reliable D call. Looked up from germline, CDR1 is MNHNY and CDR2 is SVGAGI (reference sequence). There are 12 residues in the CDR3. Deletions cut 0 bases from V and 8 bases from J, with 4 bases between. The CDR3 DNA reads TGTGCCAGCAGTTACTCGTACGAAAAACTGTTTTTT. Translation gives CASSYSYEKLFF.

This chain connects TRBV4-1 to TRBJ2-3, with 11 bases that match TRBD2. The CDR3 extends over 19 amino acids. V lost 0 bases and J lost 0; bases outside the gene matches: 8. The V gene's germline CDR1 is MGHRA and CDR2 YSYEKL. CDR3 protein: CASSQDGLAGGPSTDTQYF. In DNA, the CDR3 is TGCGCCAGCAGCCAAGATGGGCTAGCGGGGGGACCGAGCACAGATACGCAGTATTTT.

V and J are TRBV4-1 and TRBJ1-2; weak D call: TRBD1 (5 bases). The CDR3 sequence is 19 residues long. V was clipped by 0 bases and J by 1 base, with 21 bases between them. Germline V gene lookup returns CDR1 MGHRA and CDR2 YSYEKL. CDR3 residues: CASSQEGAAFHLFNYGYTF. The CDR3 nucleotides read TGCGCCAGCAGCCAAGAAGGGGCAGCTTTCCACCTCTTTAACTATGGCTACACCTTC.

This rearrangement joins TRBV6-1 to TRBJ2-3; a weak D match, TRBD1 (7 bases). Germline CDR1 is MNHNS and CDR2 is SASEGT. This CDR3 has 13 residues. V was clipped by 11 bases and J by 6 bases, with 18 bases between them. The CDR3, as DNA: TGTGCCGTCGCGACTAGGGGGCGGGATACGCAGTATTTT. Protein sequence: CAVATRGRDTQYF.

This clone showed up just once. The chain has TRBV4-2 and TRBJ1-3, with 8 bases aligning to TRBD1. Germline CDR1 and CDR2: LGHNA and YNFKEQ. The CDR3 spans 15 residues. V lost 4 bases and J lost 6; bases outside the gene matches: 8. The CDR3 region has the DNA TGTGCCAGCAGCCGCCGCAGGGGGCGCGAAAACACCATATATTTT. Translating gives CASSRRRGRENTIYF.

This clone is a singleton in its sample. The chain joins TRBV19 to TRBJ2-1, with D perhaps TRBD1 (6 bases). Trimming shortened V by 5 bases and J by 8 bases, and 22 bases separated the two germline ends. CDR1 is LNHDA and CDR2 is SQIVND in the germline V gene (reference sequence). The CDR3 loop spans 16 amino acids. In nucleotides, the CDR3 is TGTGCCAGTAGTGAACAGGGAAAAGGACCTGTGGATGAGCAGTTCTTC. Amino acids: CASSEQGKGPVDEQFF.

The rearrangement links TRBV19 to TRBJ1-1, with D hard to call. Germline lookup yields CDR1 LNHDA and CDR2 SQIVND (reference sequence). Trimming removed 3 bases from V and 0 bases from J, with 17 bases in between. The CDR3 has 17 residues. In DNA, the CDR3 is TGTGCCAGTAGTATTAAGTGGGTCGGGCCCATGAACACTGAAGCTTTCTTT. This sequence encodes CASSIKWVGPMNTEAFF.

The chain uses TRBV18 and TRBJ1-4; 10 positions agree with TRBD1. The J segment lost 5 bases and the V segment lost 6 bases, leaving 18 bases of the junction unmatched. The CDR3 loop spans 19 amino acids. From germline, CDR1 is KGHSH and CDR2 LQKENI. CDR3 coding DNA: TGTGCCAGCTCCAGTGTATCCCGGGACAGGGGATATACCAATGAAAAACTGTTTTTT. Its translation: CASSSVSRDRGYTNEKLFF.

The J gene is TRBJ1-5, the V gene TRBV2; D ambiguous. Germline loops: CDR1 SNHLY, CDR2 FYNNEI. Trimming removed 2 bases at V and 9 bases at J, with 8 bases between. CDR3 size: 12 residues. The CDR3 region has the DNA TGTGCCAGCAGTGAAAACATGGGGCCCCAGCATTTT. Encoded protein: CASSENMGPQHF. Full variable domain (remainder filled in from reference TRBV2 and TRBJ1-5): EPEVTQTPSHQVTQMGQEVILRCVPISNHLYFYWYRQILGQKVEFLVSFYNNEISEKSEIFDDQFSVERPDGSNFTLKIRSTKLEDSAMYFCASSENMGPQHFGDGTRLSIL.

The V and J genes are TRBV6-1 and TRBJ2-7; TRBD1 aligns across 7 bases. The CDR3 consists of 14 residues. Germline CDR1 and CDR2: MNHNS and SASEGT. With V trimmed by 3 bases and J by 3 bases, 5 bases remained unmatched. The CDR3 region has the DNA TGTGCCAGCAGTGAGACAGGGCAGCTCTACGAGCAGTACTTC. This encodes CASSETGQLYEQYF.

The V call is TRBV5-6, the J call TRBJ2-3; tentative D call: TRBD1 (6 bases). Trimming removed 4 bases from V and 0 bases from J, with 18 bases in between. Germline CDR1 SGHDT, CDR2 YYEEEE. The CDR3 spans 17 residues. The CDR3 DNA is TGTGCCAGCAGCCTCCCCCGGACAGTTCCTAGCACAGATACGCAGTATTTT. Residues: CASSLPRTVPSTDTQYF.

The V gene is TRBV5-4, the J gene TRBJ2-7; 7 positions agree with TRBD2. Germline V gene sequence: CDR1 SGHNT, CDR2 YYREEE (reference sequence). V lost 0 bases to trimming and J lost 7 bases; unmatched junction nucleotides: 1. CDR3 size: 12 residues. The CDR3 sequence is CASSLELAEQYF. As DNA, the CDR3 is TGTGCCAGCAGCTTGGAACTAGCGGAGCAGTACTTC. Based on the CDR3 plus reference TRBV5-4 and TRBJ2-7, the full variable domain is ETGVTQSPTHLIKTRGQQVTLRCSSQSGHNTVSWYQQALGQGPQFIFQYYREEENGRGNFPPRFSGLQFPNYSSELNVNALELDDSALYLCASSLELAEQYFGPGTRLTVT.

The rearrangement links TRBV6-5 to TRBJ2-7, with 7 positions matching TRBD1. Germline V gene data show CDR1 as MNHEY and CDR2 as SVGAGI. V trimming: 2 bases; J trimming: 5 bases; junction bases outside the gene matches: 6. The CDR3 is 14 residues long. The CDR3, as DNA: TGTGCCAGCAGTTACGTACAGGGGAACCACGAGCAGTACTTC. It codes for CASSYVQGNHEQYF.

V gene TRBV5-1 combines with J gene TRBJ1-4; 8 nucleotides align to TRBD1. The trim removed 3 bases at V and 7 bases at J, leaving 5 bases unmatched. Germline values: CDR1 SGHRS, CDR2 YFSETQ. This CDR3 is built from 14 residues. The CDR3 DNA sequence: TGCGCCAGCAGCTGGACAGGGTTTGGTGAAAAACTGTTTTTT. It encodes CASSWTGFGEKLFF.

This chain uses TRBV2 with TRBJ2-3, with TRBD2 matching 9 bases. V shed 8 bases, J shed 1 base, and the junction held 13 bases outside the gene matches. The CDR3 covers 17 residues. Germline V CDR1 and CDR2: SNHLY, FYNNEI. This CDR3 is CASPKKAGGRRTDTQYF. The CDR3 nucleotides are TGTGCCAGCCCGAAGAAGGCGGGGGGGCGCCGCACAGATACGCAGTATTTT.

This sequence joins TRBV7-2 and TRBJ1-1; D is possibly TRBD1 (5 bases). Trimming cost V 1 base and J 4 bases, with 7 bases left between them. CDR1 and CDR2 (germline): SGHTA, FQGNSA. This CDR3 is built from 13 residues. The CDR3 bases are TGTGCCAGCAGCTTAGGAGGGGCCACTGAAGCTTTCTTT. This codes for CASSLGGATEAFF. The whole variable domain, remainder taken from reference TRBV7-2 and TRBJ1-1, is GAGVSQSPSNKVTEKGKDVELRCDPISGHTALYWYRQSLGQGLEFLIYFQGNSAPDKSGLPSDRFSAERTGGSVSTLTIQRTQQEDSAVYLCASSLGGATEAFFGQGTRLTVV.